This TCR beta chain is from a study of identical twins. Study observations and caveats: It was possible that invariant MAIT and iNKT cells partly confounded the zero-insertion analyses.

The CDR3 length is 15 residues. V lost 5 bases and J 4 bases, leaving 17 bases between the germline ends. This clonotype appeared a few times. What it binds is unknown. TCRdb reprocessed the 5' RACE reads via MiXCR and lists one record per CDR3 protein. The sample holds approximately 1.8 million distinct CDR3 sequences; less than 35% are singletons and the top ten take 0.25% to 0.3%. The source is a newborn girl in good health. The rearrangement links TRBV12-3 or TRBV12-4 to TRBJ1-2; D ambiguous. The sequencing sample was made of cord blood. Written as DNA, the CDR3 is TGTGCCAGCAGTCGCCGCGCGGGGTGGGCCTATGGCTACACCTTC. Translated, it gives CASSRRAGWAYGYTF.